This entry describes one T cell receptor beta chain. Its matching antigen is unknown. The sample is drawn from a study of T-cell memory formation after mild COVID-19. Broader study findings: Some clones that responded were present in memory (sampled pre-infection), which suggests cross-reactive memory joined. There was no confirmation that second-wave clones peaking on day 37 were SARS-CoV-2 specific.

CDR1 is SGHAT, CDR2 FQNNGV, per germline. Trimming cost V 0 bases and J 8 bases, with 16 bases left between them. The CDR3 extends over 16 amino acids. cDNA libraries for TCR alpha and TCR beta, carrying sample barcodes and UMIs, came from 5'RACE with constant-segment primers. TCRdb re-analysed the 5' RACE reads in MiXCR, keeping a single row per CDR3 protein. The sample carries 300,000 to 350,000 distinct CDR3 sequences, approximately 19% recorded once. The genes are TRBV11-2 and TRBJ1-4; D ambiguous. The TCR was taken from a man aged 18 to 30 who had mild COVID-19 (a few samples of this study predate the infection). Cell type and time point are not known. Sequencing used PBMCs or a T cell subset sorted from them (not recorded which). The CDR3 loop is CASSLDGVSPWEKLFF. Written as DNA, the CDR3 is TGTGCCAGCAGCTTAGATGGAGTCTCCCCTTGGGAAAAACTGTTTTTT.